At least ten counts were recorded for the clone carrying this TCR beta chain. The record originates from a study of molecular identifiers for immune sequencing clone quantification. Each CDR3 protein gets one entry after TCRdb re-called the PCR reads with MiXCR. This table holds 45,000 to 55,000 distinct CDR3 sequences, roughly 38% found once. The ends were cut back, 5 bases at V and 2 bases at J, with 10 bases in the middle. In germline, CDR1 is MDHEN, CDR2 SYDVKM. CDR3 length: 13 residues. Material for sequencing was naive CD8+ T cells from blood, with Jurkat cell RNA spiked in. Subset of the sample: FACS-sorted CD8+CD4-CCR7+CD45RA+ naive T cells. The genes are TRBV28 and TRBJ2-7; D perhaps matches TRBD2 (5 bases). The clonotype comes from a human donor in good health. Some libraries in this study had Jurkat cell RNA spiked in. The CDR3 region has the DNA TGTGCCAGCAGTCCGGACTGGGCCTACGAGCAGTACTTC. Translation: CASSPDWAYEQYF.